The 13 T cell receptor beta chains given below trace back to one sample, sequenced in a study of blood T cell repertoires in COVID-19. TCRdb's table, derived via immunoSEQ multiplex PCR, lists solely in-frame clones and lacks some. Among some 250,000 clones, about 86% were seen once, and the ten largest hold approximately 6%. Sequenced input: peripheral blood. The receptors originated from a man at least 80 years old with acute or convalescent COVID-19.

The CDR3 loop is CAISGIRQGANSYEQYF. CDR3 sequence (DNA): TGTGCCATCAGTGGGATTAGACAGGGGGCGAACTCCTACGAGCAGTACTTC. The chain employs TRBV10-3 and TRBJ2-7, with 10 bases lining up with TRBD1. The germline V gene has CDR1 ENHRY and CDR2 SYGVKD. The CDR3 runs 17 residues. The V gene end was trimmed by 4 bases and the J gene end by 0 bases; junction bases not matched to a gene: 9.

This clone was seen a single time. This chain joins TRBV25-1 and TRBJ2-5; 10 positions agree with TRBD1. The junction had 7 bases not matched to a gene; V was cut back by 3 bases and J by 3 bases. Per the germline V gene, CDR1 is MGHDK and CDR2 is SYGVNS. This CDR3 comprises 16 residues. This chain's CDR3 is CASSDPTGGVKETQYF. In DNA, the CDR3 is TGTGCCAGCAGTGACCCGACAGGGGGCGTAAAAGAGACCCAGTACTTC.

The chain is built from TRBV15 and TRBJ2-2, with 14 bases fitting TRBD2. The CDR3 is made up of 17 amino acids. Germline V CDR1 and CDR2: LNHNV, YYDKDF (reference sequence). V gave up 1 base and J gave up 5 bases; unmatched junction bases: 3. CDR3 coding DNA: TGTGCCACCAGCAGAGGACTAGCGGGAGGGCCGACCGGGGAGCTGTTTTTT. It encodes CATSRGLAGGPTGELFF.

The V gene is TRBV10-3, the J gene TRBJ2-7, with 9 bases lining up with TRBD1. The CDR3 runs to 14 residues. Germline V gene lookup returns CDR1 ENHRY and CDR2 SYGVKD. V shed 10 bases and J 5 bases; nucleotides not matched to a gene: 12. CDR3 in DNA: TGTGCCACCCTTAGGGACAGGGCTTGGGACGAGCAGTACTTC. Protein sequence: CATLRDRAWDEQYF.

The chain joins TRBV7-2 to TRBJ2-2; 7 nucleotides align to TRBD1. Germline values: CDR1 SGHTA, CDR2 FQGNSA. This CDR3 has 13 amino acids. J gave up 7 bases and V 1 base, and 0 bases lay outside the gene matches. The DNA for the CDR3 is TGTGCCAGCAGCTTAGGGGACAGCGGGGAGCTGTTTTTT. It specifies CASSLGDSGELFF.

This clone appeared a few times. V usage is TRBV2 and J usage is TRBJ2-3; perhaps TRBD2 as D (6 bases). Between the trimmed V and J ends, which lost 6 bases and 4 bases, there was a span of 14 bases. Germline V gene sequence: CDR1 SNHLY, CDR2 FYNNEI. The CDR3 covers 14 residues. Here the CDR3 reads CASRGDFSSDTQYF. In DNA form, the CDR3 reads TGTGCCAGCAGGGGGGACTTTTCCTCAGATACGCAGTATTTT.

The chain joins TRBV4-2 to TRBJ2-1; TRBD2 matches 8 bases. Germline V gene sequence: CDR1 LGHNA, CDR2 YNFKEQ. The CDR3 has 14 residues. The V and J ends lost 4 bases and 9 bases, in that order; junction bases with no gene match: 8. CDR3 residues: CASSLGLVRVEQFF. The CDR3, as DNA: TGTGCCAGCAGCCTGGGACTAGTTAGGGTTGAGCAGTTCTTC.

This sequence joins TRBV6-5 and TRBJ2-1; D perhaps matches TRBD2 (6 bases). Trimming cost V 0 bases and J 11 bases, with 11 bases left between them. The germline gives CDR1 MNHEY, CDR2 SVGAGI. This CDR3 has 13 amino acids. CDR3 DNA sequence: TGTGCCAGCAGTTACTCTCGGACTACCCAGCAGTTCTTC. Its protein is CASSYSRTTQQFF.

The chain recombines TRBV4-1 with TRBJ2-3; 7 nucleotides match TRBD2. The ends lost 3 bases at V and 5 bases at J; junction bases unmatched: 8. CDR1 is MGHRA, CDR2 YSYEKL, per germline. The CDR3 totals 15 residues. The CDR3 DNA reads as TGCGCCAGCAGCCAGACGGGGGGTACCGGAGATACGCAGTATTTT. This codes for CASSQTGGTGDTQYF.

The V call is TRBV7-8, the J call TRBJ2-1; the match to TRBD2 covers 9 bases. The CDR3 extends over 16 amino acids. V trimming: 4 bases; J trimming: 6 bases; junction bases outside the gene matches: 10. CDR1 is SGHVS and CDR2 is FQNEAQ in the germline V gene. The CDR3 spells CASSSAGTSLINEQFF. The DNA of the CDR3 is TGTGCCAGCAGCTCGGCCGGGACTAGCCTAATCAATGAGCAGTTCTTC.

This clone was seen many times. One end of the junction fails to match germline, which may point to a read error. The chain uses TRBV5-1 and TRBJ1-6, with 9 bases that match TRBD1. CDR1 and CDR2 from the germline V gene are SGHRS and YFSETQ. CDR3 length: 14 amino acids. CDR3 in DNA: TGCGCCAGCAGCGGGACAGGGAATAACTCACCCCTCCACTTT. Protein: CASSGTGNNSPLHF.

CDR3 residues: CASSPGVWETQYF. In DNA, the CDR3 is TGTGCCAGTAGTCCAGGGGTCTGGGAGACCCAGTACTTC. This chain joins TRBV19 and TRBJ2-5, with a possible D match to TRBD1 (6 bases). The CDR3 is made up of 13 amino acids. CDR1 and CDR2 from the germline V gene are LNHDA and SQIVND (reference sequence). The V end lost 5 bases, the J end lost 5 bases, and 12 bases lay between the germline ends.

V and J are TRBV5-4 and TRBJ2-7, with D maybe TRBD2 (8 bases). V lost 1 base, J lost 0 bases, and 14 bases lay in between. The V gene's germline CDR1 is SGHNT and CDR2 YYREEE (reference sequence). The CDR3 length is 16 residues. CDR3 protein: CASSLPAGDSSYEQYF. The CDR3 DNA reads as TGTGCCAGCAGCTTGCCAGCGGGGGACAGCTCCTACGAGCAGTACTTC.